This T cell receptor (beta chain) was documented in a study of OX40 agonist ivuxolimab in advanced cancers. Study-wide context: Given to patients was ivuxolimab, an agonistic anti-OX40 (CD134) antibody. Six ivuxolimab dose levels, 0.01 to 10 mg/kg, were given intravenously every 2 weeks.

Points on this clone: The antigen remains undetermined.

Trimming left V 1 base short and J 9 bases short, with 7 bases between. Germline CDR1 and CDR2: GTSNPN and SVGIG (reference sequence). The CDR3 loop spans 11 amino acids. The protocol was immunoSEQ multiplex PCR, while the TCRdb copy is restricted to in-frame clones and leaves out a portion. Of around 58,000 clones listed, roughly 89% are singletons. Overall study results and limits: In a subset of nonresponders, normalized T-cell clonal expansion was also low.

No patient had autoimmune disease or received systemic immunosuppression. The sequencing used CD4+ or CD8+ T cells sorted from blood, collected in a trial of the OX40 agonist ivuxolimab. The rearrangement joins TRBV30 to TRBJ2-1; TRBD2 is a possible D gene (5 bases). This receptor was obtained from an adult with an advanced solid tumor such as melanoma, head and neck, liver or kidney cancer. The CDR3 coding sequence is TGTGCCTGGAGTGGTGCGGGTGAGCAGTTCTTC. Its protein is CAWSGAGEQFF.